This T cell receptor (beta chain) stems from a study of radiation and T cells in renal cell carcinoma. Note on this clone: Its specificity is unknown.

Libraries were prepared by immunoSEQ multiplex PCR; TCRdb keeps only in-frame clonotypes and omits some of them. The sample has some 80,000 clones; roughly 85% are singletons. Study results and limitations: Pretreatment tumor biopsies were lacking, so baseline clonotypes are unknown. In blood, top tumor clones expanded by 2 weeks, shrinking by 4.

The CDR3 is made up of 15 amino acids. Germline CDR1 is SEHNR and CDR2 is FQNEAQ (reference sequence). Unmatched junction bases numbered 13, after V lost 5 bases and J lost 7 bases. Stated time point: blood 4 weeks post-SBRT, at nephrectomy. The treatment: 15 Gy SBRT to primary tumor, nephrectomy 4 weeks later. Nephrectomy followed 15 Gy stereotactic body radiation by 4 weeks. Serial blood draws occurred at baseline and 2 and 4 weeks post-SBRT. J is TRBJ2-7 and V is TRBV7-9, with 8 nucleotides matching TRBD1. The specimen was blood, collected from a patient whose treatment included radiotherapy and nephrectomy. The source is a woman aged 60-75 years with renal cell carcinoma. This chain's CDR3 is CASSPLGTGTGEQYF. Written as DNA, the CDR3 is TGTGCCAGCAGCCCCCTCGGGACAGGTACGGGGGAGCAGTACTTC. Drawing the rest from reference TRBV7-9 and TRBJ2-7, the complete variable domain is DTGVSQNPRHKITKRGQNVTFRCDPISEHNRLYWYRQTLGQGPEFLTYFQNEAQLEKSRLLSDRFSAERPKGSFSTLEIQRTEQGDSAMYLCASSPLGTGTGEQYFGPGTRLTVT.